A selection of T cell receptor beta chains follows, all from one sample in a study of regulatory T cells in long-lasting Graves disease. TCRdb fed the multiplex PCR reads into MiXCR, producing one record per CDR3 protein. The sample has 650,000 to 700,000 distinct CDR3 sequences; approximately 29% are singletons. The sequencing used peripheral blood mononuclear cells (PBMCs), collected when the disease was refractory, from a patient treated with antithyroid drugs. Source of these receptors: a female donor with Graves disease. The CDR3 runs from the conserved cysteine through the conserved F or W. A D gene is named only where the DNA matches it firmly. A row's size may be missing; if present it is once, few, many or a size class.

v_call	j_call	clone_size	d_call	cdr3_nt	cdr3_aa
TRBV24-1	TRBJ1-2	.	TRBD1	TGTGCCACCAGTGACTCAGACAGGGGCTATGGCTACACCTTC	CATSDSDRGYGYTF
TRBV14	TRBJ1-1	.	TRBD1	TGTGCCAGCAGCCAAGGACAGGGTATGATGCGCACTGAAGCTTTCTTT	CASSQGQGMMRTEAFF
TRBV11-2	TRBJ2-1	.	.	TGTGCCAGCAGCTTCGATAGGACGTTAGGTGAGCAGTTCTTC	CASSFDRTLGEQFF
TRBV20-1	TRBJ2-4	few	.	TGCAGTGCTAGTTCTCTCCCCGGGTCAGGGACCCTAAACATTCAGTACTTC	CSASSLPGSGTLNIQYF
TRBV20-1	TRBJ2-3	.	TRBD2	TGCAGTGCTAGGACTAGCGGTCTGGTGGATACGCAGTATTTT	CSARTSGLVDTQYF
TRBV6-1	TRBJ1-5	.	.	TGTGCCAGCGGAAGTCGAAGGGCCCCGCAGCCCCAGCATTTT	CASGSRRAPQPQHF
TRBV13	TRBJ1-1	few	TRBD1	TGTGCCAGCAGCTTAGTTGGGACAGGGAATGAAGCTTTCTTT	CASSLVGTGNEAFF
TRBV20-1	TRBJ2-5	few	TRBD1	TGCAGTGCTAGAGGACTGGGACAGGTGTCCCAGTACTTC	CSARGLGQVSQYF
TRBV7-2	TRBJ1-6	few	.	TGTGCCAGCAGCGACAGGAGCTATTCACCCCTCCACTTT	CASSDRSYSPLHF
TRBV5-1	TRBJ2-2	.	TRBD1	TGCGCCAGCACTTGGGACAGGGTAATCGGGGAGCTGTTTTTT	CASTWDRVIGELFF
TRBV6-1	TRBJ2-1	.	.	TGTGCCAGCAGTAAATTGACGAAGACGGTAGAGCAGTTCTTC	CASSKLTKTVEQFF
TRBV30	TRBJ1-2	.	.	TGTGCCTGGAGCGAGGGGGTGGACTATGGCTACACCTTC	CAWSEGVDYGYTF
TRBV11-2	TRBJ2-7	many	TRBD2	TGTGCCAGCACACTTTTAACCGGGACTAGCGATGGCGAGCAGTACTTC	CASTLLTGTSDGEQYF